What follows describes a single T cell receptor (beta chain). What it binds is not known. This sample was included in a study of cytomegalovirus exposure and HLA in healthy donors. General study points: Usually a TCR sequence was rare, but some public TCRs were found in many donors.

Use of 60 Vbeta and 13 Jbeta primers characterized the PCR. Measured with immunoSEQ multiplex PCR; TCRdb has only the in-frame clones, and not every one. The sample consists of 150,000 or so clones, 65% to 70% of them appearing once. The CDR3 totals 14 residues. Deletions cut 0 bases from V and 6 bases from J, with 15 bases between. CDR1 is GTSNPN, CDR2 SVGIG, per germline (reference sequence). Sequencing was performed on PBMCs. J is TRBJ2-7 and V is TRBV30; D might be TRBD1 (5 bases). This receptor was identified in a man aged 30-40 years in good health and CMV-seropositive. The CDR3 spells CAWSVRQGVGEQYF. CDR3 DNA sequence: TGTGCCTGGAGTGTACGTCAGGGCGTTGGCGAGCAGTACTTC. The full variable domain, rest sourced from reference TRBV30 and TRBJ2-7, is SQTIHQWPATLVQPVGSPLSLECTVEGTSNPNLYWYRQAAGRGLQLLFYSVGIGQISSEVPQNLSASRPQDRQFILSSKKLLLSDSGFYLCAWSVRQGVGEQYFGPGTRLTVT.